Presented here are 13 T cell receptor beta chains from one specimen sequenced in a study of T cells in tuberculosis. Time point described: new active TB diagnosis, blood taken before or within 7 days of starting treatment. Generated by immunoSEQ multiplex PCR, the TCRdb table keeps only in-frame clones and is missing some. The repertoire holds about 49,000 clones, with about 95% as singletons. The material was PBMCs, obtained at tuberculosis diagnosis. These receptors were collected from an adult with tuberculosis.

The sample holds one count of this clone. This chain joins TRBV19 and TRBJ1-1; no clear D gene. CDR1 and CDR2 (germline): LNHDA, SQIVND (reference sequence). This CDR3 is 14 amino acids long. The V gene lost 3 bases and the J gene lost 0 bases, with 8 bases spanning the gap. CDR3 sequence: CASSMPQLNTEAFF. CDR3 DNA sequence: TGTGCCAGTAGTATGCCACAATTGAACACTGAAGCTTTCTTT.

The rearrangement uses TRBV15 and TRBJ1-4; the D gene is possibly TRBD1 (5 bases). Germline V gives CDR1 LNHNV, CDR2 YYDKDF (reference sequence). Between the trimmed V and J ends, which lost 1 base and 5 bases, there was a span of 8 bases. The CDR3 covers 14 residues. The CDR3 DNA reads TGTGCCACCAGCAGAGGTTCAGGGAATGAAAAACTGTTTTTT. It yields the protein CATSRGSGNEKLFF.

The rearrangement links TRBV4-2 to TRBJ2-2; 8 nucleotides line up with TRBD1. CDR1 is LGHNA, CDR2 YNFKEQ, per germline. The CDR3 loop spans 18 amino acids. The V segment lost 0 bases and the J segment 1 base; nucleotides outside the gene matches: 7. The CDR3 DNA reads TGTGCCAGCAGCCAAGACACCCAAACAGGGGGGAACACCGGGGAGCTGTTTTTT. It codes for CASSQDTQTGGNTGELFF.

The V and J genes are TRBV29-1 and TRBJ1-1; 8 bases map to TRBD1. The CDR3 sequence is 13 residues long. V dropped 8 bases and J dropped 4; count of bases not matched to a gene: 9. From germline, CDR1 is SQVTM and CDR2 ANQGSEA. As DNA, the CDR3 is TGCAGCACGAGACAGGGGATGGGCACTGAAGCTTTCTTT. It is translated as CSTRQGMGTEAFF.

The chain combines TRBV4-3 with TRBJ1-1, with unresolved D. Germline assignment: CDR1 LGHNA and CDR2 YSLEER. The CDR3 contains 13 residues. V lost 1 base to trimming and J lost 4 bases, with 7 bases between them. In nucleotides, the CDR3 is TGCGCCAGCAGCCAAGTCCCCAGCACTGAAGCTTTCTTT. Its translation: CASSQVPSTEAFF.

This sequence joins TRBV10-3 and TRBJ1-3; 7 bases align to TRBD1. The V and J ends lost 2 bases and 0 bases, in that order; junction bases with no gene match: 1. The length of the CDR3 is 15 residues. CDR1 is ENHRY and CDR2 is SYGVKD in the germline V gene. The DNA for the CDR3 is TGTGCCATCAGTGAGAGGGGGCTCTCTGGAAACACCATATATTTT. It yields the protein CAISERGLSGNTIYF.

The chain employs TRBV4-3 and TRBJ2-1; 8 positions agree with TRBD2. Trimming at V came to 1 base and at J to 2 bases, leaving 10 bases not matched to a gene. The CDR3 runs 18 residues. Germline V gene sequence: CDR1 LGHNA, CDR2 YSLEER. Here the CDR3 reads CASSQGAAAGGAYNEQFF. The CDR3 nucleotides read TGCGCCAGCAGCCAAGGGGCCGCGGCGGGAGGAGCCTACAATGAGCAGTTCTTC.

The CDR3 reads CASSPTGLAGGKPGELFF. The CDR3 DNA sequence: TGTGCCAGCAGCCCAACCGGATTAGCGGGAGGGAAGCCCGGGGAGCTGTTTTTT. The V gene is TRBV11-2, the J gene TRBJ2-2, with TRBD2 matching 11 bases. Germline V lookup: CDR1 SGHAT, CDR2 FQNNGV. V lost 5 bases to trimming and J lost 6 bases; unmatched junction nucleotides: 14. The CDR3 totals 18 residues.

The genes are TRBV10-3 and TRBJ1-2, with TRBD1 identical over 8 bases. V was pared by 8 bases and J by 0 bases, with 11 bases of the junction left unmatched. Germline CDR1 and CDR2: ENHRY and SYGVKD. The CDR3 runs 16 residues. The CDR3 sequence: CAIGLGTGQANYGYTF. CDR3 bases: TGTGCCATCGGACTTGGGACAGGCCAAGCTAACTATGGCTACACCTTC.

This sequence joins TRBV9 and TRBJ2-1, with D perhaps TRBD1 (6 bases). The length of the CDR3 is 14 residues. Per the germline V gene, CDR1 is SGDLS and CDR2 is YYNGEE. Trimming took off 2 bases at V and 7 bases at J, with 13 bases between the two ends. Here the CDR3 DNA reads TGTGCCAGCAGCGTCGGACAGTCGTCAAATGAGCAGTTCTTC. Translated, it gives CASSVGQSSNEQFF.

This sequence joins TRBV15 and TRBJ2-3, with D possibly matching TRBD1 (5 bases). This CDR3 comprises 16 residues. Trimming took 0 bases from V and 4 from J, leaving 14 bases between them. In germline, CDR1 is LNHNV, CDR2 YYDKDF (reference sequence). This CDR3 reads CATSRDRTLRADTQYF. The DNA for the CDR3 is TGTGCCACCAGCAGAGACCGGACACTAAGGGCAGATACGCAGTATTTT. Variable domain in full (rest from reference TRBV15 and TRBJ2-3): DAMVIQNPRYQVTQFGKPVTLSCSQTLNHNVMYWYQQKSSQAPKLLFHYYDKDFNNEADTPDNFQSRRPNTSFCFLDIRSPGLGDTAMYLCATSRDRTLRADTQYFGPGTRLTVL.

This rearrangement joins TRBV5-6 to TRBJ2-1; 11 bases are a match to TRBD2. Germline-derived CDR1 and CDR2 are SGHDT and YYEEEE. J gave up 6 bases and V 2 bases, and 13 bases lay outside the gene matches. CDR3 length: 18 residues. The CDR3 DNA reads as TGTGCCAGCAGCTTACCCTTAGCGGGAGGGGTCTTTGGCAATGAGCAGTTCTTC. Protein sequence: CASSLPLAGGVFGNEQFF.

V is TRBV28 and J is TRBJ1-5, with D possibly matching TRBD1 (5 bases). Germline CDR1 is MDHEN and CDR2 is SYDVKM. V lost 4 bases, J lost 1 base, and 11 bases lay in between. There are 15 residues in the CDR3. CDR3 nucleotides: TGTGCCAGCAGTTACCTATCAGGGAGCAATCAGCCCCAGCATTTT. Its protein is CASSYLSGSNQPQHF.